Listed below are T cell receptor beta chains from one sample, sequenced in a study of blood T cell repertoires in COVID-19. Method: immunoSEQ multiplex PCR; TCRdb's copy keeps in-frame clones and lacks some. The repertoire consists of about 140,000 clones, with about 82% occurring once and the leading ten covering 2.5% to 3.5%. Sequencing was performed on peripheral blood. Every receptor here comes from a man aged 45-65 years with acute or convalescent COVID-19. Both conserved end residues are part of each CDR3. Fields, in order: D gene, clone size, J gene, V gene, CDR3 length, CDR3 DNA, CDR3 protein. The D gene is left open where the match is weak. Rows give clone size only sometimes, using once, few, many, or a class for an expanded clone.

D gene: TRBD1
clone size: NA
J gene: TRBJ2-1
V gene: TRBV5-8
CDR3 length: 14
CDR3 DNA: TGTGCCAGCACCCCGGGACAGGGGTCGGGTGAGCAGTTCTTC
CDR3 protein: CASTPGQGSGEQFF

D gene: TRBD1
clone size: NA
J gene: TRBJ2-3
V gene: TRBV7-3
CDR3 length: 20
CDR3 DNA: TGTGCCAGCAGCTTAACGGCCCTAGACAGGGTCGGCCTAATACCAGATACGCAGTATTTT
CDR3 protein: CASSLTALDRVGLIPDTQYF

D gene: TRBD1
clone size: NA
J gene: TRBJ1-4
V gene: TRBV7-9
CDR3 length: 15
CDR3 DNA: TGTGCCAGCGGCCTGCAGGGGGCGACTAATGAAAAACTGTTTTTT
CDR3 protein: CASGLQGATNEKLFF

D gene: TRBD1
clone size: once
J gene: TRBJ1-2
V gene: TRBV19
CDR3 length: 18
CDR3 DNA: TGTGCCAGTAGTATACAGACAGGGGGCGGTTTCGTAAAGTATGGCTACACCTTC
CDR3 protein: CASSIQTGGGFVKYGYTF

D gene: TRBD1
clone size: NA
J gene: TRBJ2-7
V gene: TRBV5-6
CDR3 length: 16
CDR3 DNA: TGTGCCAGCAGCTTGTTCCCGGGACAGGGAGTCAACGAGCAGTACTTC
CDR3 protein: CASSLFPGQGVNEQYF

D gene: NA
clone size: once
J gene: TRBJ1-5
V gene: TRBV2
CDR3 length: 15
CDR3 DNA: TGTGCCAGCAGTGAGACCAGACAGAGCAATCAGCCCCAGCATTTT
CDR3 protein: CASSETRQSNQPQHF

D gene: NA
clone size: few
J gene: TRBJ2-1
V gene: TRBV21-1
CDR3 length: 10
CDR3 DNA: TGTGCCAGCAGCAAGGCTGAGCAGTTCTTC
CDR3 protein: CASSKAEQFF

D gene: NA
clone size: NA
J gene: TRBJ2-1
V gene: TRBV2
CDR3 length: 13
CDR3 DNA: TGTGCCAGCAGTGGGACTGGAGTCAATGAGCAGTTCTTC
CDR3 protein: CASSGTGVNEQFF

D gene: TRBD1
clone size: NA
J gene: TRBJ1-2
V gene: TRBV5-4
CDR3 length: 13
CDR3 DNA: TGTGCCAGCAGCATTGGGACAGGGCAAGGCTACACCTTC
CDR3 protein: CASSIGTGQGYTF

D gene: NA
clone size: NA
J gene: TRBJ1-2
V gene: TRBV10-1
CDR3 length: 13
CDR3 DNA: TGCGCCAGCAGTGAGACCAGGTCGGCGGGCTACACCTTC
CDR3 protein: CASSETRSAGYTF

D gene: NA
clone size: NA
J gene: TRBJ1-2
V gene: TRBV2
CDR3 length: 13
CDR3 DNA: TGTGCCAGCAGTGAAAACGGGAACTATGGCTACACCTTC
CDR3 protein: CASSENGNYGYTF

D gene: TRBD2
clone size: NA
J gene: TRBJ2-7
V gene: TRBV7-8
CDR3 length: 16
CDR3 DNA: TGTGCCAGCAGCTTAGATGGGGGGGTGGGTTCGTACGAGCAGTACTTC
CDR3 protein: CASSLDGGVGSYEQYF

D gene: NA
clone size: NA
J gene: TRBJ2-2
V gene: TRBV21-1
CDR3 length: 19
CDR3 DNA: TGTGCCAGCAAGACCCCCTACCCCAAGCGGAGTCAGGACACCGGGGAGCTGTTTTTT
CDR3 protein: CASKTPYPKRSQDTGELFF

D gene: NA
clone size: NA
J gene: TRBJ2-1
V gene: TRBV4-1
CDR3 length: 17
CDR3 DNA: TGCGCCAGCAGCCAAGATAGGGGGTCATCCCTCTACAATGAGCAGTTCTTC
CDR3 protein: CASSQDRGSSLYNEQFF

D gene: TRBD2
clone size: NA
J gene: TRBJ2-7
V gene: TRBV28
CDR3 length: 16
CDR3 DNA: TGTGCCAGCAGTTTATTGGGACTAGCGTCCTCCTACGAGCAGTACTTC
CDR3 protein: CASSLLGLASSYEQYF

D gene: TRBD1
clone size: NA
J gene: TRBJ1-2
V gene: TRBV30
CDR3 length: 15
CDR3 DNA: TGTGCCTGGGCCGGACAGGCATTAGGGAACTATGGCTACACCTTC
CDR3 protein: CAWAGQALGNYGYTF

D gene: TRBD2
clone size: NA
J gene: TRBJ2-2
V gene: TRBV7-9
CDR3 length: 17
CDR3 DNA: TGTGCCAGCAGCTCAAGCGTGAGCGGGAGTTCTGCCGGGGAGCTGTTTTTT
CDR3 protein: CASSSSVSGSSAGELFF

D gene: TRBD2
clone size: NA
J gene: TRBJ2-2
V gene: TRBV7-3
CDR3 length: 16
CDR3 DNA: TGTGCCAGCAGCTCGGGACTAGCGGTTGACACCGGGGAGCTGTTTTTT
CDR3 protein: CASSSGLAVDTGELFF

D gene: NA
clone size: NA
J gene: TRBJ1-1
V gene: TRBV10-3
CDR3 length: 14
CDR3 DNA: TGTGCCATCAGCGGGGGAGAGATGAACACTGAAGCTTTCTTT
CDR3 protein: CAISGGEMNTEAFF

D gene: NA
clone size: NA
J gene: TRBJ2-7
V gene: TRBV5-1
CDR3 length: 14
CDR3 DNA: TGCGCCAGCAGCTTGGATTCTCAGGGCGACGAGCAGTACTTC
CDR3 protein: CASSLDSQGDEQYF

D gene: TRBD2
clone size: few
J gene: TRBJ2-1
V gene: TRBV14
CDR3 length: 16
CDR3 DNA: TGTGCCAGCAGCACCCTGGGCGGGGGGCCCTACAATGAGCAGTTCTTC
CDR3 protein: CASSTLGGGPYNEQFF

D gene: NA
clone size: NA
J gene: TRBJ2-1
V gene: TRBV9
CDR3 length: 16
CDR3 DNA: TGTGCCAGCAGCGTAGCCCCTAGCGAGACCTACAATGAGCAGTTCTTC
CDR3 protein: CASSVAPSETYNEQFF

D gene: NA
clone size: NA
J gene: TRBJ1-1
V gene: TRBV3-1/TRBV3-2
CDR3 length: 14
CDR3 DNA: TGTGCCAGCAGCCATAACTCTAGGGGCCCTGAAGCTTTCTTT
CDR3 protein: CASSHNSRGPEAFF

D gene: NA
clone size: few
J gene: TRBJ2-1
V gene: TRBV3-1/TRBV3-2
CDR3 length: 12
CDR3 DNA: TGTGCCAGCAGCCAAGATAGCCTTGATCGGTTCTTC
CDR3 protein: CASSQDSLDRFF

D gene: NA
clone size: NA
J gene: TRBJ2-1
V gene: TRBV9
CDR3 length: 13
CDR3 DNA: TGTGCCAGCAGCGTAGAAGGGGCACGGGAGCAGTTCTTC
CDR3 protein: CASSVEGAREQFF

D gene: NA
clone size: NA
J gene: TRBJ2-7
V gene: TRBV5-4
CDR3 length: 11
CDR3 DNA: TGTGCCAGCAGCTCATCTAACGAGCAGTACTTC
CDR3 protein: CASSSSNEQYF

D gene: NA
clone size: once
J gene: TRBJ1-1
V gene: TRBV7-3
CDR3 length: 14
CDR3 DNA: TGTGCCAGCAGCCCTGGGGGGGGTAGCACTGAAGCTTTCTTT
CDR3 protein: CASSPGGGSTEAFF

D gene: NA
clone size: NA
J gene: TRBJ1-1
V gene: TRBV9
CDR3 length: 13
CDR3 DNA: TGTGCCAGCAGCGGCCTATACGACACTGAAGCTTTCTTT
CDR3 protein: CASSGLYDTEAFF

D gene: NA
clone size: few
J gene: TRBJ1-1
V gene: TRBV12-5
CDR3 length: 12
CDR3 DNA: TGTGCTAGTGGTCTAGGACAGACTGAAGCTTTCTTT
CDR3 protein: CASGLGQTEAFF

D gene: TRBD1
clone size: NA
J gene: TRBJ1-5
V gene: TRBV15
CDR3 length: 14
CDR3 DNA: TGTGCCACCAGCAAGGGACAGTTAAATCAGCCCCAGCATTTT
CDR3 protein: CATSKGQLNQPQHF

D gene: TRBD1
clone size: NA
J gene: TRBJ1-2
V gene: TRBV4-2
CDR3 length: 15
CDR3 DNA: TGTGCCAGCAGCCAAGTCAGGACAGGGATCTATGGCTACACCTTC
CDR3 protein: CASSQVRTGIYGYTF

D gene: TRBD1
clone size: NA
J gene: TRBJ2-3
V gene: TRBV18
CDR3 length: 17
CDR3 DNA: TGTGCCAGCTCACCGACGCCGGGGACAGGGGGCACAGATACGCAGTATTTT
CDR3 protein: CASSPTPGTGGTDTQYF

D gene: NA
clone size: NA
J gene: TRBJ2-1
V gene: TRBV3-1/TRBV3-2
CDR3 length: 12
CDR3 DNA: TGTGCCAGCAGCCAAGGTCTCCTCCAGCAGTTCTTC
CDR3 protein: CASSQGLLQQFF

D gene: NA
clone size: NA
J gene: TRBJ1-4
V gene: TRBV5-1
CDR3 length: 14
CDR3 DNA: TGCGCCAGCAGCTTGGGGCAGGGCAGCGAAAAACTGTTTTTT
CDR3 protein: CASSLGQGSEKLFF

D gene: NA
clone size: NA
J gene: TRBJ1-5
V gene: TRBV6-1
CDR3 length: 13
CDR3 DNA: TGTGCCAGCAGTGATTATAGCAATCAGCCCCAGCATTTT
CDR3 protein: CASSDYSNQPQHF

D gene: NA
clone size: NA
J gene: TRBJ1-2
V gene: TRBV28
CDR3 length: 13
CDR3 DNA: TGTGCCAGCAGCGAGGCCAGGAGGTATGGCTACACCTTC
CDR3 protein: CASSEARRYGYTF

D gene: NA
clone size: NA
J gene: TRBJ2-7
V gene: TRBV2
CDR3 length: 14
CDR3 DNA: TGTGCCAGCAGTGTGGGCAGGCATACCTACGAGCAGTACTTC
CDR3 protein: CASSVGRHTYEQYF

D gene: NA
clone size: NA
J gene: TRBJ1-1
V gene: TRBV9
CDR3 length: 11
CDR3 DNA: TGTGCCAGCAGCGGAGGGAGGGAAGCTTTCTTT
CDR3 protein: CASSGGREAFF

D gene: NA
clone size: once
J gene: TRBJ2-2
V gene: TRBV10-3
CDR3 length: 14
CDR3 DNA: TGTGCCATCAAACTCGGACAGAACACCGGGGAGCTGTTTTTT
CDR3 protein: CAIKLGQNTGELFF

D gene: NA
clone size: NA
J gene: TRBJ1-1
V gene: TRBV6-5
CDR3 length: 14
CDR3 DNA: TGTGCCAGCAGCCGGGGACATCTAAACACTGAAGCTTTCTTT
CDR3 protein: CASSRGHLNTEAFF

D gene: NA
clone size: NA
J gene: TRBJ1-1
V gene: TRBV5-1
CDR3 length: 16
CDR3 DNA: TGCGCCAGCAGCTCGGCGAGAAGCGCCATGAACACTGAAGCTTTCTTT
CDR3 protein: CASSSARSAMNTEAFF

D gene: TRBD1
clone size: NA
J gene: TRBJ1-3
V gene: TRBV28
CDR3 length: 16
CDR3 DNA: TGTGCCAGCTCAACTCCGGGACAGGGGACTGGAAACACCATATATTTT
CDR3 protein: CASSTPGQGTGNTIYF

D gene: NA
clone size: NA
J gene: TRBJ2-2
V gene: TRBV24-1
CDR3 length: 17
CDR3 DNA: TGTGCCACCAGTGATCTGGGGGGGGCCACGAGTACCGGGGAGCTGTTTTTT
CDR3 protein: CATSDLGGATSTGELFF

D gene: NA
clone size: NA
J gene: TRBJ2-7
V gene: TRBV30
CDR3 length: 14
CDR3 DNA: TGTGCCTGGAGTGTGGGGGGTACTTCCACGGAGCAGTACTTC
CDR3 protein: CAWSVGGTSTEQYF

D gene: NA
clone size: NA
J gene: TRBJ1-1
V gene: TRBV10-1
CDR3 length: 13
CDR3 DNA: TGCGCCAGCAGTGGGCCGGGACATGGGGTAGCTTTCTTT
CDR3 protein: CASSGPGHGVAFF